The rows below give T cell receptor beta chains drawn from one sample of a study of T cells in Graves' hyperthyroidism and ophthalmopathy. TCRdb re-analysed the multiplex PCR reads in MiXCR, keeping a single row per CDR3 protein. The sample lists a few hundred thousand distinct CDR3 sequences, about a sixth seen once, with 7.5% to 8% in the top ten. The sample consisted of blood. The receptors stem from a woman aged 18-29 years with Graves' hyperthyroidism. The CDR3 runs from the conserved cysteine through the conserved F or W. The D gene is left open where the match is weak. Some rows have no size entry. The others give once, few or many, or a class for an expanded clone.

CDR3 DNA: TGTGCCAGCAGTTGGACAGGGTCAGGAGATACGCAGTATTTT
CDR3 protein: CASSWTGSGDTQYF
clone size: few
V gene: TRBV12-3/TRBV12-4
D gene: TRBD1
J gene: TRBJ2-3

CDR3 DNA: TGCGCCAGCAGTAGACAGGGGAGAACTGAAGCTTTCTTT
CDR3 protein: CASSRQGRTEAFF
clone size: NA
V gene: TRBV10-1
D gene: TRBD1
J gene: TRBJ1-1

CDR3 DNA: TGTGCCAGCAACTTAGACAGGGATAGAAAACTGTTTTTT
CDR3 protein: CASNLDRDRKLFF
clone size: NA
V gene: TRBV2
D gene: TRBD1
J gene: TRBJ1-4

CDR3 DNA: TGTGCCAGCACCGCAATCAATACAGGGCTCGGCTACACCTTC
CDR3 protein: CASTAINTGLGYTF
clone size: many
V gene: TRBV28
D gene: NA
J gene: TRBJ1-2

CDR3 DNA: TGTGCCAGCAGCCTACTCGGACAGGGGGCCTTTTCAAATTCACCCCTCCACTTT
CDR3 protein: CASSLLGQGAFSNSPLHF
clone size: NA
V gene: TRBV7-6
D gene: TRBD1
J gene: TRBJ1-6

CDR3 DNA: TGTGCCAGCAGCGATGGACTAGGGACGGATACGCAGTATTTT
CDR3 protein: CASSDGLGTDTQYF
clone size: many
V gene: TRBV11-2
D gene: TRBD2
J gene: TRBJ2-3

CDR3 DNA: TGCGCCAGCAACCCATGGGAGGCGAGCCCAGCTTATGGCTACACCTTC
CDR3 protein: CASNPWEASPAYGYTF
clone size: few
V gene: TRBV4-1
D gene: NA
J gene: TRBJ1-2

CDR3 DNA: TGCGCCAGCAGCCGCAACAGGGACACCGGGGAGCTGTTTTTT
CDR3 protein: CASSRNRDTGELFF
clone size: many
V gene: TRBV4-1
D gene: NA
J gene: TRBJ2-2

CDR3 DNA: TGTGCCAGCAGTGAACACGGGACAGGGGGTGAAAAACTGTTTTTT
CDR3 protein: CASSEHGTGGEKLFF
clone size: many
V gene: TRBV6-1
D gene: TRBD1
J gene: TRBJ1-4

CDR3 DNA: TGTGCCAGTAGTCCTAGCGGGAGTAAATCCGGGGAGCTGTTTTTT
CDR3 protein: CASSPSGSKSGELFF
clone size: few
V gene: TRBV19
D gene: TRBD2
J gene: TRBJ2-2

CDR3 DNA: TGTGCCAGCAGTCCCGGGACAGGCTTATACAATGAGCAGTTCTTC
CDR3 protein: CASSPGTGLYNEQFF
clone size: few
V gene: TRBV6-1
D gene: TRBD1
J gene: TRBJ2-1

CDR3 DNA: TGCGCCAGCAGCCCCTTCGGGGGGGAGGGTGAGCAGTTCTTC
CDR3 protein: CASSPFGGEGEQFF
clone size: NA
V gene: TRBV4-1
D gene: TRBD2
J gene: TRBJ2-1

CDR3 DNA: TGTGCCAGCAGCCTGCAGGCCTCTGGAAACACCGGGGAGCTGTTTTTT
CDR3 protein: CASSLQASGNTGELFF
clone size: few
V gene: TRBV3-1
D gene: NA
J gene: TRBJ2-2

CDR3 DNA: TGTGCCAGCAGTTCAGCGGGAGTAGGCACCGGGGAGCTGTTTTTT
CDR3 protein: CASSSAGVGTGELFF
clone size: many
V gene: TRBV12-3/TRBV12-4
D gene: TRBD2
J gene: TRBJ2-2

CDR3 DNA: TGTGCCAGCAGCCGGGAGGGGGAGACCCAGTACTTC
CDR3 protein: CASSREGETQYF
clone size: many
V gene: TRBV3-1
D gene: TRBD2
J gene: TRBJ2-5

CDR3 DNA: TGCAGTGCTAGAGGAAACACTGAAGCTTTCTTT
CDR3 protein: CSARGNTEAFF
clone size: many
V gene: TRBV20-1
D gene: NA
J gene: TRBJ1-1

CDR3 DNA: TGTGCCAGTAGTATCCGAGACAGGGTTAGCAATCAGCCCCAGCATTTT
CDR3 protein: CASSIRDRVSNQPQHF
clone size: many
V gene: TRBV19
D gene: TRBD1
J gene: TRBJ1-5

CDR3 DNA: TGCAGTGCTATCGATGCGGGAGGGCCGAACGAGCAGTACTTC
CDR3 protein: CSAIDAGGPNEQYF
clone size: many
V gene: TRBV20-1
D gene: TRBD2
J gene: TRBJ2-7

CDR3 DNA: TGTGCCAGTAGGGGGATAGCGGGAGGGCCGAATGAGCAGTTCTTC
CDR3 protein: CASRGIAGGPNEQFF
clone size: many
V gene: TRBV19
D gene: TRBD2
J gene: TRBJ2-1

CDR3 DNA: TGTGCCAGCAGCCAAGCTGGGGGGGCCGGCACAGATACGCAGTATTTT
CDR3 protein: CASSQAGGAGTDTQYF
clone size: many
V gene: TRBV3-1
D gene: NA
J gene: TRBJ2-3

CDR3 DNA: TGTGCCAGCTCACCGGGACAGGCATCCTACGAGCAGTACTTC
CDR3 protein: CASSPGQASYEQYF
clone size: many
V gene: TRBV18
D gene: TRBD1
J gene: TRBJ2-7

CDR3 DNA: TGTGCCAGCAGCAACAGGGGTTGGGACAGGGACCCATTTAACTATGGCTACACCTTC
CDR3 protein: CASSNRGWDRDPFNYGYTF
clone size: many
V gene: TRBV5-4
D gene: TRBD1
J gene: TRBJ1-2

CDR3 DNA: TGTGCCAGCAGCTCCGGAGGCTCCTACGAGCAGTACTTC
CDR3 protein: CASSSGGSYEQYF
clone size: many
V gene: TRBV6-1
D gene: NA
J gene: TRBJ2-7

CDR3 DNA: TGTGCCAGCAGCTTAGCGGGGGCCTTACTTCAAGAGACCCAGTACTTC
CDR3 protein: CASSLAGALLQETQYF
clone size: many
V gene: TRBV7-2
D gene: NA
J gene: TRBJ2-5

CDR3 DNA: TGCAGTGCTAGAGACCCCGAAATTGGGGAAAAACTGTTTTTT
CDR3 protein: CSARDPEIGEKLFF
clone size: NA
V gene: TRBV20-1
D gene: NA
J gene: TRBJ1-4

CDR3 DNA: TGTGCCAGCAGTGAAGAAGGGGGCGGGAGGGCCGCCTACGAGCAGTACTTC
CDR3 protein: CASSEEGGGRAAYEQYF
clone size: many
V gene: TRBV2
D gene: TRBD2
J gene: TRBJ2-7

CDR3 DNA: TGTGCCAGTAGTATCCAGGCTAGCGGGATCAAAAATGAGCAGTTCTTC
CDR3 protein: CASSIQASGIKNEQFF
clone size: many
V gene: TRBV19
D gene: TRBD2
J gene: TRBJ2-1